These T cell receptor beta chains were read from a single sample in a study of CD8 T cells in Susac syndrome. One entry per CDR3 protein, called by TCRdb with MiXCR from the immunoSEQ multiplex PCR reads. The data show 150,000 to 200,000 distinct CDR3 sequences, 90% to 95% seen once. Sequenced input: CD4+ T cells from PBMCs. The source of these receptors is a human donor with Susac syndrome. CDR3s include the opening cysteine and the closing phenylalanine or tryptophan. The order of the fields is CDR3 protein, J gene, V gene.

CASSLPGGGLNTEAFF TRBJ1-1 TRBV7-8
CASSFLDRGNPQHF TRBJ1-5 TRBV12-3/TRBV12-4
CSAKGWTEAFF TRBJ1-1 TRBV20-1
CASSERAGAYEQYF TRBJ2-7 TRBV6-5
CASSSSGTEPVLGGGYTF TRBJ1-2 TRBV12-3/TRBV12-4
CASRPTGFNEKLFF TRBJ1-4 TRBV5-1
CASSSTARFNQPQHF TRBJ1-5 TRBV5-6
CATSRDSDQETQYF TRBJ2-5 TRBV25-1
CASSIGTPSTGELFF TRBJ2-2 TRBV5-4
CASSQVLLGYEQYF TRBJ2-7 TRBV4-1
CASSLGWGANGYTF TRBJ1-2 TRBV27
CASSEFRVNQPQHF TRBJ1-5 TRBV6-1
CAWNPGSQETQYF TRBJ2-5 TRBV30
CASSQPGTGVEQYF TRBJ2-7 TRBV4-1
CATRLDRKNTEAFF TRBJ1-1 TRBV24-1
CASSLDTQVNTEAFF TRBJ1-1 TRBV5-6
CASSYGAGSSYEQYF TRBJ2-7 TRBV6-6
CASSLEVGMVHEQYF TRBJ2-7 TRBV7-9
CASSQDTGGSYNEQFF TRBJ2-1 TRBV3-1
CATSRQGGGGYTF TRBJ1-2 TRBV24-1
CASSSGTAANTEAFF TRBJ1-1 TRBV28
CSARYGEDTEAFF TRBJ1-1 TRBV20-1
CSASLITTYGYTF TRBJ1-2 TRBV20-1
CASSTLAGEGETQYF TRBJ2-5 TRBV11-2
CASSIADQETQYF TRBJ2-5 TRBV12-3/TRBV12-4
CASSTQTSGRINGELFF TRBJ2-2 TRBV5-1
CASSAEDSWNSPLHF TRBJ1-6 TRBV19
CASREDRSGDEKLFF TRBJ1-4 TRBV2
CASSLASGGQETQYF TRBJ2-5 TRBV5-4
CASSFRDTYTGELFF TRBJ2-2 TRBV7-9
CATGTGDASGANVLTF TRBJ2-6 TRBV19
CASSRGRTSGNTIYF TRBJ1-3 TRBV14
CASSRQGATEAFF TRBJ1-1 TRBV5-6
CASSVTGMDRGGNTIYF TRBJ1-3 TRBV9
CATSRDLLGSGNTIYF TRBJ1-3 TRBV15
CASSGRTGNTEAFF TRBJ1-1 TRBV6-6
CASSYYTATNEKLFF TRBJ1-4 TRBV6-5
CSARDLRRLAGDTDTQYF TRBJ2-3 TRBV20-1
CASSRDRNQPQHF TRBJ1-5 TRBV6-1
CASSPPGQGGEKLFF TRBJ1-4 TRBV18
CASSQTQGSFTGELFF TRBJ2-2 TRBV4-2
CASSLAGQGSSYEQYF TRBJ2-7 TRBV5-6
CASSQDMRSSQHF TRBJ1-5 TRBV3-1
CSASGGTIYGYTF TRBJ1-2 TRBV20-1
CASSPLLQGLDTEAFF TRBJ1-1 TRBV13
CASSLFSGEERFQPQHF TRBJ1-5 TRBV5-6
CASSRKYTDTQYF TRBJ2-3 TRBV28